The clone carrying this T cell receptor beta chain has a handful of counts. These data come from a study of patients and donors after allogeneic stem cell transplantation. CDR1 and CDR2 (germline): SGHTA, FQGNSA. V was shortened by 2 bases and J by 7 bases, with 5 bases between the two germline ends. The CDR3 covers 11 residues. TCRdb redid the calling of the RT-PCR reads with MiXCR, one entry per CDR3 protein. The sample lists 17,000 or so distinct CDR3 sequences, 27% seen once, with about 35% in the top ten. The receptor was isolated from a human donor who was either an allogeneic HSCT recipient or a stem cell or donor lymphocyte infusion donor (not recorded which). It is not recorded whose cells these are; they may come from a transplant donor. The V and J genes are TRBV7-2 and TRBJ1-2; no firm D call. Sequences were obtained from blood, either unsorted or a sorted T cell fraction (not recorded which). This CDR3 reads CASSLRVGYTF. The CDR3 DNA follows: TGTGCCAGCAGCTTAAGGGTTGGCTACACCTTC.